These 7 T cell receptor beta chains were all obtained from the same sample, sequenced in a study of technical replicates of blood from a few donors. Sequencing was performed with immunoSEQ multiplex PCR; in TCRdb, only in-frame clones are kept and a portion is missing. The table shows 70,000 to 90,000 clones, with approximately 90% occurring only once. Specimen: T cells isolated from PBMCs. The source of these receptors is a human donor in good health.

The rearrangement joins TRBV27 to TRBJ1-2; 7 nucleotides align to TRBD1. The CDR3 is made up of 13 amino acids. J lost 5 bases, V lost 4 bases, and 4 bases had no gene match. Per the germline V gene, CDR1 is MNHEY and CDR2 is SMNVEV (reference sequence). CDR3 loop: CASSSGQAYGYTF. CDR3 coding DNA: TGTGCCAGCAGTTCCGGACAGGCGTATGGCTACACCTTC.

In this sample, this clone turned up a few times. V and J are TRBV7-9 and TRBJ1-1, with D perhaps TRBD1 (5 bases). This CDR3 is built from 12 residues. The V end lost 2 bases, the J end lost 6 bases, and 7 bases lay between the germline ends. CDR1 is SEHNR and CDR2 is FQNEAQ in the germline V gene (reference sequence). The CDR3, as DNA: TGTGCCAGCAGCTTATCGGGGGCTGAAGCTTTCTTT. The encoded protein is CASSLSGAEAFF.

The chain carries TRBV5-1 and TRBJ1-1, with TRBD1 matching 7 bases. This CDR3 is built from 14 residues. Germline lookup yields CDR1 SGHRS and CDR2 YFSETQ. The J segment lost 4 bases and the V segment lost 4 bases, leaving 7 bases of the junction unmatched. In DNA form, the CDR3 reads TGCGCCAGCAGCATTGGGACAGCTGGCACTGAAGCTTTCTTT. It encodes CASSIGTAGTEAFF.

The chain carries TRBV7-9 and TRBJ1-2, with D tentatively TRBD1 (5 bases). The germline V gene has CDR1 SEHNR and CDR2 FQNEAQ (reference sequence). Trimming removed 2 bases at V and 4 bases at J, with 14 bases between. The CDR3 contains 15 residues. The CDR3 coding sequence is TGTGCCAGCAGCTTATCGCCAAAGGGGATCTATGGCTACACCTTC. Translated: CASSLSPKGIYGYTF.

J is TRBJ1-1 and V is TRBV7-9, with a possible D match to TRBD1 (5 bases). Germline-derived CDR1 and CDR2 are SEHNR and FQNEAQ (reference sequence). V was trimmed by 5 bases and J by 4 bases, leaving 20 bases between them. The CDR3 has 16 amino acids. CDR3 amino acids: CASSIGQGLVFTEAFF. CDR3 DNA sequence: TGTGCCAGCAGCATAGGGCAGGGCTTGGTTTTCACTGAAGCTTTCTTT.

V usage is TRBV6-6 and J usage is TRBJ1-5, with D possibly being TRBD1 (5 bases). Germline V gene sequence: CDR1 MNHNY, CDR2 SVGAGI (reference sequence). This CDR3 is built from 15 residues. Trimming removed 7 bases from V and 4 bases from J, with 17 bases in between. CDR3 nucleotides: TGTGCCAGCACCTCATCGAACAGGATTAATCAGCCCCAGCATTTT. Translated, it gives CASTSSNRINQPQHF.

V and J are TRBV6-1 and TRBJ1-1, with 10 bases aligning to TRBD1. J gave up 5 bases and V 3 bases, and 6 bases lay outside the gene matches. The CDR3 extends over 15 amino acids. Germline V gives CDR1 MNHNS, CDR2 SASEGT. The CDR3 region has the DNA TGTGCCAGCAGTGATGGACAGGGGGGTAGGACTGAAGCTTTCTTT. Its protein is CASSDGQGGRTEAFF.